These T cell receptor beta chains were read from a single sample in a study of T cell repertoires in cytomegalovirus infection. Each CDR3 protein gets one entry after TCRdb re-called the reads with MiXCR. The data contain roughly 200,000 distinct CDR3 sequences, roughly 9% of them singletons. Sequencing input: PBMCs. The receptors originated from a human donor in good health (CMV status not recorded). Some clones in this sample may be carry-over from other donors' samples. Each CDR3 is given with its conserved first and last residue. The D gene is left open where the match is weak. Expanded clones are given a class, and other clones once, few, many or no size at all.

V gene,D gene,clone size,J gene,CDR3 DNA,CDR3 protein
TRBV28,TRBD1,many,TRBJ2-7,TGTGCCAGCAGTCTTTTCGGACAGGGAGACTACGAGCAGTACTTC,CASSLFGQGDYEQYF
TRBV6-1,TRBD2,many,TRBJ2-7,TGTGCCAGCAGTCGACTAGCGGGAGTATCCCACGAGCAGTACTTC,CASSRLAGVSHEQYF
TRBV18,-,few,TRBJ2-7,TGTGCCAGCTCACCGTTATCTCTGGTTAGCTTCCACGAGCAGTACTTC,CASSPLSLVSFHEQYF
TRBV7-9,-,many,TRBJ1-6,TGTGCCAGCAGCTTAGATGGCTATAATTCACCCCTCCACTTT,CASSLDGYNSPLHF
TRBV27,-,few,TRBJ1-1,TGTGCCAGCAGTTCCGACCCCCCAGGGCTCATATTAAACACTGAAGCTTTCTTT,CASSSDPPGLILNTEAFF
TRBV7-9,TRBD1,many,TRBJ2-5,TGTGCCAGCAGCCAGACAGGGGGTAAAGAGACCCAGTACTTC,CASSQTGGKETQYF
TRBV20-1,TRBD2,-,TRBJ2-5,TGCAGTGCTGGGGGGGGACTAGCGGACCTCCAAGAGACCCAGTACTTC,CSAGGGLADLQETQYF
TRBV6-2/TRBV6-3,TRBD2,-,TRBJ2-7,TGTGCCAGCAGAACGGGACTAGAAGTCTCCGAGCAGTACTTC,CASRTGLEVSEQYF
TRBV4-2,-,-,TRBJ1-2,TGTGCCAGCAGCCAAGATAGGTCGATTGGCGCTAACTATGGCTACACCTTC,CASSQDRSIGANYGYTF
TRBV27,-,many,TRBJ1-2,TGTGCCAGCAGTTTAAAGCCAGGGCCGGGTTTTGGCTACACCTTC,CASSLKPGPGFGYTF
TRBV12-3/TRBV12-4,-,many,TRBJ2-7,TGTGCCAGCAGTCCCCGGGACGGGGGATACGAGCAGTACTTC,CASSPRDGGYEQYF
TRBV7-2,-,many,TRBJ1-1,TGTGCCAGCAGCTTAATGGGGAGAGCCAACACTGAAGCTTTCTTT,CASSLMGRANTEAFF
TRBV15,TRBD1,-,TRBJ1-2,TGTGCCACCAGCAGTCCCTCCCGGGACAGGGGCCTCTATGGCTACACCTTC,CATSSPSRDRGLYGYTF
TRBV30,TRBD2,few,TRBJ2-1,TGTGCCTGGAGGAGCCTAGCGGGGATCAATGAGCAGTTCTTC,CAWRSLAGINEQFF
TRBV6-2/TRBV6-3,-,many,TRBJ2-5,TGTGCCAGCAGTTACGACGCTCAAGAGACCCAGTACTTC,CASSYDAQETQYF
TRBV18,TRBD1,few,TRBJ1-1,TGTGCCAGCTCGTTACAGGGGGTGTTGAACACTGAAGCTTTCTTT,CASSLQGVLNTEAFF
TRBV5-1,TRBD2,few,TRBJ2-1,TGCGCCAGCAGCCGTGAAGGGACTAAGTCTGAGCAGTTCTTC,CASSREGTKSEQFF
TRBV5-4,TRBD1,-,TRBJ2-5,TGTGCCAGCACCCCGCGAGGACAGGGGGTGGGGGAGACCCAGTACTTC,CASTPRGQGVGETQYF
TRBV28,-,-,TRBJ2-1,TGTGCCAGCAGTCCTAACGCGGCTGGCCGGTACAATGAGCAGTTCTTC,CASSPNAAGRYNEQFF
TRBV28,TRBD2,many,TRBJ2-7,TGTGCCAGCAGTTCCTCGAGAATACGCCCCAAACCGGGACTAGCGGGAGGTGGCTCCTACGAGCAGTACTTC,CASSSSRIRPKPGLAGGGSYEQYF
TRBV4-1,-,-,TRBJ1-5,TGCGCCAGCAACGGGGGGGCTGATCAGCCCCAGCATTTT,CASNGGADQPQHF
TRBV7-2,TRBD1,many,TRBJ1-5,TGTGCCAGCAGCAAACAGGGGAATAGCAATCAGCCCCAGCATTTT,CASSKQGNSNQPQHF
TRBV27,-,few,TRBJ2-6,TGTGCCAGCAGCAATGGACAGTTTAAATCTGGGGCCAACGTCCTGACTTTC,CASSNGQFKSGANVLTF
TRBV20-1,TRBD2,-,TRBJ2-7,TGCAGTGCTAGAACAGCGGGAGGATACGAGCAGTACTTC,CSARTAGGYEQYF
TRBV28,-,-,TRBJ2-2,TGTGCCAGCAGACACTCGGGCACCGGGGAGCTGTTTTTT,CASRHSGTGELFF
TRBV7-9,-,many,TRBJ2-5,TGTGCCAGCAGCTCGCAGGGGTTCAAGGAAGAGACCCAGTACTTC,CASSSQGFKEETQYF
TRBV6-1,TRBD1,many,TRBJ1-1,TGTGCCAGCAGAACAGGGGAAGGGAACACTGAAGCTTTCTTT,CASRTGEGNTEAFF
TRBV7-2,-,many,TRBJ1-4,TGTGCCAGCAGCTCTGATCCGGCTAATGAAAAACTGTTTTTT,CASSSDPANEKLFF
TRBV7-9,TRBD1,many,TRBJ1-1,TGTGCCAGCAGCCCAGACAGGGGAAACACTGAAGCTTTCTTT,CASSPDRGNTEAFF
TRBV7-2,-,many,TRBJ2-3,TGTGCCAGCAGGGGACTGGGAGATGATACGCAGTATTTT,CASRGLGDDTQYF
TRBV11-2,-,many,TRBJ2-1,TGTGCCAGCAGCCCTTCTGGCACCTACAATGAGCAGTTCTTC,CASSPSGTYNEQFF
TRBV5-1,TRBD1,-,TRBJ1-1,TGCGCCAGCAGCCCGGCGAGGGACAGTTACTTGAACACTGAAGCTTTCTTT,CASSPARDSYLNTEAFF
TRBV7-9,TRBD2,many,TRBJ2-3,TGTGCCAGCAGCTTAGTCTTGGGACTAGCGGGAGACAGAGATACGCAGTATTTT,CASSLVLGLAGDRDTQYF
TRBV5-6,TRBD1,many,TRBJ2-7,TGTGCCAGCAGCTTGGAGGGGACAGGGTCCTACGAGCAGTACTTC,CASSLEGTGSYEQYF
TRBV28,-,few,TRBJ1-5,TGTGCCAGCAGGCGACAGGCTAATCAGCCCCAGCATTTT,CASRRQANQPQHF
TRBV7-2,TRBD1,many,TRBJ1-4,TGTGCCAGCAGCTCAACGGGACAGGGGGTTGAAAAACTGTTTTTT,CASSSTGQGVEKLFF
TRBV6-2/TRBV6-3,-,many,TRBJ1-2,TGTGCCAGCAGTTACTCGTTTTTCGGGCAGTCGAATGGCTACACCTTC,CASSYSFFGQSNGYTF
TRBV28,-,-,TRBJ2-5,TGTGCCAGCAGATTACAACAGGGTTTCGAGACCCAGTACTTC,CASRLQQGFETQYF
TRBV11-2,-,few,TRBJ2-4,TGTGCCAGCAGCTTAGAGCTTGGGACCCAGGGGGCCAAAAACATTCAGTACTTC,CASSLELGTQGAKNIQYF
TRBV7-9,TRBD1,many,TRBJ2-5,TGTGCCAGCAGCTTAGACCCAGGGGGAGAGACCCAGTACTTC,CASSLDPGGETQYF
TRBV4-1,-,-,TRBJ2-3,TGCGCCAGCAGCCAACGGGACGAACCTGGGACAGATACGCAGTATTTT,CASSQRDEPGTDTQYF